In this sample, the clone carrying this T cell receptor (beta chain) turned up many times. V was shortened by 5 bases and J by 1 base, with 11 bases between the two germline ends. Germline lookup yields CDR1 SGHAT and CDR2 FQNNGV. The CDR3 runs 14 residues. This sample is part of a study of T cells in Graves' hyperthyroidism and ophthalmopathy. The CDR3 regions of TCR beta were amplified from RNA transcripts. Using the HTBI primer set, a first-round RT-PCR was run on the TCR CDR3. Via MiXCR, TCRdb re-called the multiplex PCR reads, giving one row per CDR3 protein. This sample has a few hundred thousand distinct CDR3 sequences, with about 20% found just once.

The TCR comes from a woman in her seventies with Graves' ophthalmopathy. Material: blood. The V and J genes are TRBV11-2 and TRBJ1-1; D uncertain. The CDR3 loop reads CASSLRLANTEAFF. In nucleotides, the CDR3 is TGTGCCAGCAGCCTCAGGCTCGCGAACACTGAAGCTTTCTTT.